This passage covers 19 T cell receptor beta chains from one sample sequenced in a study of T cells in Graves' hyperthyroidism and ophthalmopathy. Amplification of TCR beta CDR3 regions was performed using RNA transcripts as template. When the TCR CDR3 underwent first-round RT-PCR, the HTBI primer set was used. TCRdb re-called the multiplex PCR reads through MiXCR, storing one row per CDR3 protein. Of 500,000 to 600,000 distinct CDR3 sequences listed, 40% to 55% are singletons. Sequencing was carried out using peripheral blood or thyroid tissue (not recorded which). The receptors come from an adult woman with Graves' disease, either hyperthyroidism or ophthalmopathy (not recorded which).

This clonotype appeared many times. This chain connects TRBV25-1 to TRBJ1-3; D is unresolved. V was cut by 4 bases and J by 1 base, with 5 bases left in between. The CDR3 runs to 13 residues. From germline, CDR1 is MGHDK and CDR2 SYGVNS. CDR3 coding DNA: TGTGCCAGCAGTGCCGTTTCTGGAAACACCATATATTTT. Translation gives CASSAVSGNTIYF.

Comment on this clonotype: A junction boundary mismatches the germline segment, possibly from a read error. This chain connects TRBV5-5 to TRBJ1-2; D is possibly TRBD1 (5 bases). The CDR3 runs to 14 residues. Germline values: CDR1 SGHKS, CDR2 YYEKEE (reference sequence). The DNA for the CDR3 is TGCGCCAGCAGCTTGATAAGGGGTTTCGATGGCTACACCTTC. Encoded protein: CASSLIRGFDGYTF.

V usage is TRBV5-4 and J usage is TRBJ2-7, with a possible D match to TRBD1 (6 bases). Trimming took off 0 bases at V and 6 bases at J, with 7 bases between the two ends. Germline V gene lookup returns CDR1 SGHNT and CDR2 YYREEE (reference sequence). The length of the CDR3 is 12 residues. The DNA for the CDR3 is TGTGCCAGCAGCTTGGTGGGGGCCGAGCAGTACTTC. This gives the protein CASSLVGAEQYF.

With regard to this clonotype: One end of the junction is discordant with germline, which a read error may explain. This CDR3 is CASSAPNDTYQETQYF. CDR3 nucleotides: TGCGCCAGCAGCGCACCCAACGACACGTACCAAGAGACCCAGTACTTC. The chain uses TRBV9 and TRBJ2-5; D gene ambiguous. The CDR3 spans 16 residues. Germline CDR1 and CDR2: SGDLS and YYNGEE.

There are many counts of this clonotype. The chain joins TRBV12-3 or TRBV12-4 to TRBJ1-4, with 7 bases aligning to TRBD1. Trimming removed 6 bases from V and 7 bases from J; junction bases left unmatched: 8. The CDR3 consists of 14 residues. This CDR3 reads CASSPGRGREKLFF. CDR3 sequence (DNA): TGTGCCAGCAGCCCCGGGAGGGGGCGTGAAAAACTGTTTTTT.

The chain recombines TRBV7-9 with TRBJ1-6, with TRBD1 identical over 7 bases. The CDR3 is 15 amino acids. Unmatched junction bases numbered 7, after V lost 5 bases and J lost 6 bases. The germline V gene encodes CDR1 SEHNR and CDR2 FQNEAQ (reference sequence). CDR3 in DNA: TGTGCCAGCAGCCAAGGGACAGCGTTTAATTCACCCCTCCACTTT. It translates to CASSQGTAFNSPLHF.

The genes are TRBV20-1 and TRBJ1-1; D not resolved. The CDR3 runs 13 residues. Germline V gives CDR1 DFQATT, CDR2 SNEGSKA (reference sequence). With 3 bases removed from V and 1 base from J, the gap between germline ends came to 9 bases. The CDR3 protein is CSASYTANTEAFF. The CDR3 bases are TGCAGTGCTAGTTACACAGCGAACACTGAAGCTTTCTTT.

This clonotype appeared a single time. V gene TRBV2 combines with J gene TRBJ1-2; D perhaps matches TRBD1 (5 bases). CDR1 is SNHLY, CDR2 FYNNEI, per germline. The CDR3 is made up of 15 amino acids. Trimming took 6 bases from V and 5 from J, leaving 19 bases between them. The CDR3 DNA sequence: TGTGCCAGCAGGGGGGGAGCAGTTCGAGGATATGGCTACACCTTC. This codes for CASRGGAVRGYGYTF.

The table lists this clonotype with many counts. The chain joins TRBV7-2 to TRBJ1-4; D call uncertain. Germline V gene sequence: CDR1 SGHTA, CDR2 FQGNSA. The germline V and J ends were trimmed by 5 bases and 3 bases, with 10 bases remaining between them. There are 14 residues in the CDR3. The CDR3 nucleotides read TGTGCCAGCAGCCCGTGGACTGCTAATGAAAAACTGTTTTTT. This translates into CASSPWTANEKLFF. Using reference TRBV7-2 and TRBJ1-4 for the parts outside the CDR3, the full variable domain is GAGVSQSPSNKVTEKGKDVELRCDPISGHTALYWYRQSLGQGLEFLIYFQGNSAPDKSGLPSDRFSAERTGGSVSTLTIQRTQQEDSAVYLCASSPWTANEKLFFGSGTQLSVL.

The chain joins TRBV7-2 to TRBJ1-2; tentative D call: TRBD1 (5 bases). Germline V gene lookup returns CDR1 SGHTA and CDR2 FQGNSA. CDR3 length: 15 amino acids. Trimming took off 3 bases at V and 2 bases at J, with 13 bases between the two ends. The CDR3, as DNA: TGTGCCAGCAGCTTCCAAGACAGCCGAAACTATGGCTACACCTTC. The encoded protein is CASSFQDSRNYGYTF.

This clonotype was seen repeatedly, ten times or more. This rearrangement joins TRBV20-1 to TRBJ2-7, with D possibly TRBD2 on 6 matching bases. Germline loops: CDR1 DFQATT, CDR2 SNEGSKA (reference sequence). The CDR3 consists of 13 residues. Trimming took off 3 bases at V and 2 bases at J, with 11 bases between the two ends. The CDR3 region has the DNA TGCAGTGCTAGGGTGCGGGATACCTACGAGCAGTACTTC. Residues: CSARVRDTYEQYF.

The chain links TRBV2 to TRBJ1-2; TRBD1 is a possible D gene (6 bases). The V gene lost 1 base and the J gene lost 8 bases, with 17 bases spanning the gap. The CDR3 sequence is 15 residues long. In germline, CDR1 is SNHLY, CDR2 FYNNEI. CDR3 coding DNA: TGTGCCAGCAGTGAAGGCATGAGGACAGCTCACGGCTACACCTTC. It is translated as CASSEGMRTAHGYTF.

The chain couples TRBV19 to TRBJ1-5; weak D call: TRBD1 (6 bases). CDR3 length: 14 amino acids. Trimming stripped 3 bases from V and 4 bases from J, with 10 bases between. Germline V CDR1 and CDR2: LNHDA, SQIVND (reference sequence). The CDR3 DNA follows: TGTGCCAGTAGTATCAGGGGAAGAAATCAGCCCCAGCATTTT. This gives the protein CASSIRGRNQPQHF.

The count of this clonotype is one. The rearrangement joins TRBV9 to TRBJ1-2; possibly TRBD1 for D (5 bases). The CDR3 sequence is 15 residues long. Germline lookup yields CDR1 SGDLS and CDR2 YYNGEE. Deletions cut 0 bases from V and 7 bases from J, with 16 bases between. CDR3 sequence: CASSVATGHRGGYTF. The CDR3, as DNA: TGTGCCAGCAGCGTAGCTACGGGGCACCGGGGTGGCTACACCTTC.

Here the CDR3 reads CASSEASGRVTGELFF. CDR3 DNA sequence: TGTGCCAGCAGTGAGGCTAGCGGGAGAGTTACCGGGGAGCTGTTTTTT. J is TRBJ2-2 and V is TRBV2, with 10 bases lining up with TRBD2. The CDR3 spans 16 residues. Germline CDR1 is SNHLY and CDR2 is FYNNEI. With V trimmed by 3 bases and J by 5 bases, 6 bases remained unmatched. The full variable domain, in which reference TRBV2 and TRBJ2-2 provide the parts outside the CDR3, is EPEVTQTPSHQVTQMGQEVILRCVPISNHLYFYWYRQILGQKVEFLVSFYNNEISEKSEIFDDQFSVERPDGSNFTLKIRSTKLEDSAMYFCASSEASGRVTGELFFGEGSRLTVL.

Worth noting for this clonotype: This CDR3 is missing its conserved last phenylalanine or tryptophan, likely due to a read error. No DNA is shown, since the ends of the CDR3 on it are uncertain; the CDR3 is the one TCRdb lists. This chain joins TRBV30 and TRBJ1-6. CDR1 and CDR2 (germline): GTSNPN, SVGIG (reference sequence). The CDR3 adds up to 13 amino acids, both ends counted. The CDR3 reads CAWSVRRNSPLQS.

This clonotype has ten or more counts. V is TRBV7-2 and J is TRBJ1-3; D is unresolved. The CDR3 totals 15 residues. From germline, CDR1 is SGHTA and CDR2 FQGNSA. Trimming took off 2 bases at V and 0 bases at J, with 8 bases between the two ends. The CDR3 region has the DNA TGTGCCAGCAGCTTATTGGGAAACTCTGGAAACACCATATATTTT. It translates to CASSLLGNSGNTIYF.

There are many counts of this clonotype. The rearrangement joins TRBV2 to TRBJ1-4, with 8 bases aligning to TRBD1. Germline V lookup: CDR1 SNHLY, CDR2 FYNNEI. The CDR3 has 15 amino acids. V shed 6 bases, J shed 5 bases, and the junction held 8 bases outside the gene matches. The CDR3 sequence is CASRGVDRGNEKLFF. In nucleotides, the CDR3 is TGTGCCAGCAGGGGAGTCGACAGGGGAAATGAAAAACTGTTTTTT.

The rearrangement links TRBV27 to TRBJ1-2; 7 bases are a match to TRBD1. CDR3 length: 17 residues. After removal of 4 bases from V and 6 bases from J, the junction contained 17 bases not matched to a gene. The germline gives CDR1 MNHEY, CDR2 SMNVEV (reference sequence). The CDR3 sequence: CASSSGQAGLRDNGYTF. The CDR3 nucleotides are TGTGCCAGCAGTTCTGGACAGGCCGGTTTAAGGGATAATGGCTACACCTTC.